Listed here are 8 T cell receptor beta chains from one sample, sequenced in a study of CD8 T cells in Susac syndrome. Random hexamers primed reverse transcription of about 0.45 to 1 ug RNA. One entry per CDR3 protein, called by TCRdb with MiXCR from the immunoSEQ multiplex PCR reads. The data contain roughly 200,000 distinct CDR3 sequences, around 95% of them singletons. Material: CD4+ T cells from PBMCs. The receptors come from a human donor with multiple sclerosis.

This chain links TRBV7-8 with TRBJ2-3; 11 bases match TRBD2. Germline V CDR1 and CDR2: SGHVS, FQNEAQ. V dropped 5 bases and J dropped 3; count of bases not matched to a gene: 7. The CDR3 extends over 16 amino acids. This CDR3 reads CASSRSGGAKTDTQYF. CDR3 DNA sequence: TGTGCCAGCAGCCGTAGCGGGGGGGCTAAGACAGATACGCAGTATTTT.

The chain links TRBV20-1 to TRBJ2-1; TRBD1 aligns across 9 bases. J lost 0 bases, V lost 7 bases, and 10 bases had no gene match. CDR3 size: 16 residues. Germline values: CDR1 DFQATT, CDR2 SNEGSKA (reference sequence). The CDR3: CSGQGDGGFSYNEQFF. The CDR3 DNA is TGCAGTGGACAGGGGGACGGCGGTTTCTCCTACAATGAGCAGTTCTTC.

This sequence joins TRBV29-1 and TRBJ2-4, with 7 bases lining up with TRBD2. CDR3 size: 18 residues. Looked up from germline, CDR1 is SQVTM and CDR2 is ANQGSEA. The ends lost 7 bases at V and 7 bases at J; junction bases unmatched: 25. The chain's CDR3 is CSAGRRGGDGIFTNIQYF. The CDR3 nucleotides are TGCAGCGCCGGGCGGCGGGGAGGGGATGGGATTTTTACGAACATTCAGTACTTC. Together with reference TRBV29-1 and TRBJ2-4, the CDR3 gives the full variable domain: SAVISQKPSRDICQRGTSLTIQCQVDSQVTMMFWYRQQPGQSLTLIATANQGSEATYESGFVIDKFPISRPNLTFSTLTVSNMSPEDSSIYLCSAGRRGGDGIFTNIQYFGAGTRLSVL.

This clonotype was counted once. The J gene is TRBJ2-7, the V gene TRBV12-3 or TRBV12-4, with 9 bases fitting TRBD2. The CDR3 sequence is 13 residues long. J lost 5 bases, V lost 3 bases, and 2 bases had no gene match. The CDR3 sequence is CASSFRTSDEQYV. For the CDR3, the DNA is TGTGCCAGCAGTTTCCGGACTAGCGACGAGCAGTACGTC.

The chain links TRBV30 to TRBJ2-1; D gene ambiguous. Germline V CDR1 and CDR2: GTSNPN, SVGIG (reference sequence). Trimming pared 0 bases from V and 0 bases from J, leaving 12 bases between. This CDR3 is 16 amino acids long. The CDR3 bases are TGTGCCTGGAGTGTAGGCAGCCCGCGCTCCTACAATGAGCAGTTCTTC. It yields the protein CAWSVGSPRSYNEQFF.

The gene calls are TRBV4-2 and TRBJ1-6; no clear D gene. CDR1 LGHNA and CDR2 YNFKEQ come from the germline V gene. The CDR3 loop spans 17 amino acids. V lost 3 bases and J 0 bases, leaving 12 bases between the germline ends. The CDR3 protein is CASSHLGQSSYNSPLHF. DNA for the CDR3: TGTGCCAGCAGCCACCTCGGGCAGTCCTCCTATAATTCACCCCTCCACTTT.

The J gene is TRBJ2-2, the V gene TRBV29-1; 15 bases are shared with TRBD2. This CDR3 region has 17 residues. CDR1 SQVTM and CDR2 ANQGSEA come from the germline V gene. J was trimmed by 4 bases and V by 7 bases; bases with no gene match: 10. The CDR3 DNA reads as TGCAGCGCCGGCGGACTAGCGGGGGGGCTCCTCACCGGGGAGCTGTTTTTT. It translates to CSAGGLAGGLLTGELFF.

The chain has TRBV7-2 and TRBJ2-1; D possibly uses TRBD1 or TRBD2 (5 bases each). Trimming shortened V by 5 bases and J by 9 bases, and 23 bases separated the two germline ends. Germline CDR1 SGHTA, CDR2 FQGNSA. This CDR3 has 16 amino acids. The CDR3 is CASSPQAGTPGGEQFF. As DNA, the CDR3 is TGTGCCAGCAGCCCACAAGCCGGGACCCCGGGCGGTGAGCAGTTCTTC.